The 17 T cell receptor beta chains below were found in one sample sequenced in a study of control samples from healthy donors and cancer patients. Produced via immunoSEQ multiplex PCR; TCRdb's table is partial and in-frame only. The profile shows about 160,000 clones, 93% of them singletons. Material for sequencing was blood. Source of these receptors: a woman in her fifties or sixties in good health.

The rearrangement links TRBV4-2 to TRBJ2-7, with a tentative D call TRBD2 (5 bases). The germline V gene encodes CDR1 LGHNA and CDR2 YNFKEQ. The CDR3 totals 18 residues. Trimming cost V 4 bases and J 1 base, with 23 bases left between them. CDR3 in amino acids: CASSPLRSSGNPSYEQYF. The CDR3 DNA reads TGTGCCAGCAGCCCCCTTAGGAGTTCGGGGAATCCATCCTACGAGCAGTACTTC.

About this clone itself: The same CDR3 can be traced to other DNA sequences in this sample. V and J are TRBV3-1 (or the pseudogene TRBV3-2) and TRBJ2-5; D call uncertain. This CDR3 has 11 amino acids. V was cut by 0 bases and J by 5 bases, with 1 base left in between. From germline, CDR1 is LGHDT and CDR2 YNNKEL (reference sequence). In nucleotides, the CDR3 is TGTGCCAGCAGCCAAGAGGAGACCCAGTACTTC. Its translation: CASSQEETQYF.

The chain is built from TRBV15 and TRBJ1-4, with D perhaps TRBD1 (6 bases). Trimming shortened V by 0 bases and J by 5 bases, and 10 bases separated the two germline ends. The CDR3 is made up of 15 amino acids. Germline V CDR1 and CDR2: LNHNV, YYDKDF (reference sequence). The CDR3 DNA is TGTGCCACCAGCAGAGACCCGGGACAAAATGAAAAACTGTTTTTT. Its protein product is CATSRDPGQNEKLFF. Filled out from reference TRBV15 and TRBJ1-4, the complete variable domain reads DAMVIQNPRYQVTQFGKPVTLSCSQTLNHNVMYWYQQKSSQAPKLLFHYYDKDFNNEADTPDNFQSRRPNTSFCFLDIRSPGLGDTAMYLCATSRDPGQNEKLFFGSGTQLSVL.

As DNA, the CDR3 is TGTGCCAGCAGTTACTCGGAGTATCGTGAGCAGTTCTTC. Translation gives CASSYSEYREQFF. This rearrangement joins TRBV6-6 to TRBJ2-1, with unresolved D. Germline V CDR1 and CDR2: MNHNY, SVGAGI (reference sequence). With 0 bases removed from V and 9 bases from J, the gap between germline ends came to 9 bases. The CDR3 covers 13 residues.

The rearrangement joins TRBV2 to TRBJ2-2, with a possible D match to TRBD1 (6 bases). CDR1 and CDR2 (germline): SNHLY, FYNNEI. This CDR3 contains 16 residues. V was shortened by 5 bases and J by 0 bases, with 13 bases between the two germline ends. The CDR3 DNA reads TGTGCCAGCAGTCGTGAAGGGACAACGAACACCGGGGAGCTGTTTTTT. It encodes CASSREGTTNTGELFF. The variable domain in full, with the rest retrieved from reference TRBV2 and TRBJ2-2, is EPEVTQTPSHQVTQMGQEVILRCVPISNHLYFYWYRQILGQKVEFLVSFYNNEISEKSEIFDDQFSVERPDGSNFTLKIRSTKLEDSAMYFCASSREGTTNTGELFFGEGSRLTVL.

CDR3 amino acids: CASRDRSNQPQHF. CDR3 coding DNA: TGTGCCAGCCGAGACAGGAGCAATCAGCCCCAGCATTTT. The chain is built from TRBV3-1 (or the pseudogene TRBV3-2) and TRBJ1-5; tentatively, D is TRBD1 (6 bases). From germline, CDR1 is LGHDT and CDR2 YNNKEL (reference sequence). V lost 8 bases and J 1 base, leaving 9 bases between the germline ends. The CDR3 sequence is 13 residues long.

The chain has TRBV30 and TRBJ1-5, with 7 bases lining up with TRBD1. J lost 1 base, V lost 7 bases, and 4 bases had no gene match. There are 13 residues in the CDR3. Per germline, CDR1 GTSNPN and CDR2 SVGIG (reference sequence). The CDR3 region has the DNA TGTGCCTTCTCGGGACAGAGCAATCAGCCCCAGCATTTT. This sequence encodes CAFSGQSNQPQHF. The entire variable domain, with the rest obtained from reference TRBV30 and TRBJ1-5, is as follows: SQTIHQWPATLVQPVGSPLSLECTVEGTSNPNLYWYRQAAGRGLQLLFYSVGIGQISSEVPQNLSASRPQDRQFILSSKKLLLSDSGFYLCAFSGQSNQPQHFGDGTRLSIL.

The chain couples TRBV4-1 to TRBJ1-1; 7 positions match TRBD1. This CDR3 comprises 15 residues. Germline V gene sequence: CDR1 MGHRA, CDR2 YSYEKL. After removal of 2 bases from V and 8 bases from J, the junction contained 11 bases not matched to a gene. The CDR3: CASSQTFVTGAEAFF. The CDR3 DNA sequence: TGCGCCAGCAGCCAAACCTTTGTAACAGGGGCCGAAGCTTTCTTT.

The V call is TRBV2, the J call TRBJ1-2; no clear D. Germline CDR1 SNHLY, CDR2 FYNNEI. The CDR3 has 14 residues. Trimming pared 7 bases from V and 5 bases from J, leaving 17 bases between. The CDR3 protein is CASTEVGVGYGYTF. CDR3 nucleotide sequence: TGTGCCAGCACCGAAGTCGGAGTGGGATATGGCTACACCTTC.

This chain connects TRBV2 to TRBJ2-2, with 8 bases aligning to TRBD2. Germline loops: CDR1 SNHLY, CDR2 FYNNEI. V shed 2 bases and J 3 bases; nucleotides not matched to a gene: 8. CDR3 length: 17 amino acids. The CDR3 region has the DNA TGTGCCAGCAGTGAACAGAGGAAGCGGGGGCACACCGGGGAGCTGTTTTTT. Its translation is CASSEQRKRGHTGELFF.

The V gene is TRBV9, the J gene TRBJ2-7; no definite D call. Germline CDR1 and CDR2: SGDLS and YYNGEE. CDR3 length: 14 amino acids. The ends were cut back, 2 bases at V and 1 base at J, with 10 bases in the middle. CDR3 sequence: CASSVAANSYEQYF. In nucleotides, the CDR3 is TGTGCCAGCAGCGTGGCAGCTAATTCCTACGAGCAGTACTTC.

This chain joins TRBV6-5 and TRBJ1-1; D perhaps matches TRBD1 (6 bases). Trimming took 6 bases from V and 1 from J, leaving 9 bases between them. Germline V gene lookup returns CDR1 MNHEY and CDR2 SVGAGI. The CDR3 length is 13 residues. The CDR3 DNA reads as TGTGCCAGCAGATACAGGGAGAACACTGAAGCTTTCTTT. As protein: CASRYRENTEAFF.

This clone has more than one count but fewer than ten. The V call is TRBV3-1 (or the pseudogene TRBV3-2), the J call TRBJ1-6; 7 bases are shared with TRBD1. The CDR3 totals 16 residues. The germline V gene has CDR1 LGHDT and CDR2 YNNKEL (reference sequence). Trimming took 4 bases from V and 5 from J; bases not matched to a gene: 8. The CDR3 spells CASSPNRGRNNSPLHF. The CDR3 DNA reads TGTGCCAGCAGCCCCAACAGGGGACGGAATAATTCACCCCTCCACTTT.

This clone was seen just once. The rearrangement joins TRBV27 to TRBJ2-3; no clear D gene. Germline V gene sequence: CDR1 MNHEY, CDR2 SMNVEV (reference sequence). The germline V and J ends were trimmed by 3 bases and 3 bases, with 13 bases remaining between them. This CDR3 contains 15 residues. In DNA, the CDR3 is TGTGCCAGCAGTTTGCCCTCGGGTGGGACAGATACGCAGTATTTT. This sequence encodes CASSLPSGGTDTQYF.

V gene TRBV3-1 (or the pseudogene TRBV3-2) combines with J gene TRBJ1-6; D gene unclear. There are 16 residues in the CDR3. The V gene's germline CDR1 is LGHDT and CDR2 YNNKEL (reference sequence). V was shortened by 1 base and J by 10 bases, with 17 bases between the two germline ends. CDR3 sequence (DNA): TGTGCCAGCAGCCAAGGATCGTTAAGGCCGGGGTCACCCCTCCACTTT. Translated, it gives CASSQGSLRPGSPLHF.

This clone was picked up one time. The chain joins TRBV6-6 to TRBJ1-1, with 8 bases matching TRBD1. The germline gives CDR1 MNHNY, CDR2 SVGAGI (reference sequence). The V segment lost 6 bases and the J segment 7 bases; nucleotides outside the gene matches: 10. The CDR3 extends over 14 amino acids. The CDR3 here is CASSPQGARSEAFF. The CDR3 coding sequence is TGTGCCAGCAGCCCGCAGGGGGCGCGTAGTGAAGCTTTCTTT.

The chain recombines TRBV5-1 with TRBJ1-2; the match to TRBD1 covers 8 bases. Germline V gene data show CDR1 as SGHRS and CDR2 as YFSETQ. V lost 5 bases and J lost 3; bases outside the gene matches: 6. This CDR3 has 14 amino acids. The chain's CDR3 is CASRHQQGDYGYTF. DNA for the CDR3: TGCGCCAGCAGGCATCAACAGGGGGACTATGGCTACACCTTC.